This T cell receptor (beta chain) derives from a study of T cell clones after liver transplantation. General study results and limits: A larger donor-reactive than third-party decline suggested partial antigen-specific deletion. Graft donor-reactive T cells possibly entered the graft instead of undergoing deletion. Low donor cell numbers restricted donor-reactive repertoire measurement in a couple of subjects. Post-transplant, graft-donor-reactive CD4 TCRbeta sequences in blood dropped significantly in most of the 8 subjects.

Germline CDR1 reads MDHEN; CDR2 reads SYDVKM. The CDR3 has 15 residues. Germline trimming cut 5 bases from V and 8 bases from J; bases unmatched to any gene: 12. The protocol was immunoSEQ multiplex PCR, while the TCRdb copy is restricted to in-frame clones and leaves out a portion. The sample yields some 60,000 clones, about two thirds seen once. Points on this clone: As yet, its antigen is unknown.

The TCR originated in a human donor who received a liver transplant. Sequences were derived from CD4+ T cells from blood, sampled before liver transplant. The V call is TRBV28, the J call TRBJ1-2; 9 positions match TRBD1. The chain's CDR3 is CASSTPTGGVEGYTF. The CDR3 DNA is TGTGCCAGCAGTACACCGACAGGGGGTGTAGAAGGCTACACCTTC.